This entry lists 19 T cell receptor beta chains sequenced from one sample in a study of cytomegalovirus exposure and HLA in healthy donors. The PCR employed 60 Vbeta primers together with 13 Jbeta primers. Method: immunoSEQ multiplex PCR; TCRdb's copy keeps in-frame clones and lacks some. Among 35,000 to 45,000 clones, roughly half were seen once, and the ten largest hold around 5.8%. What was sequenced was PBMCs. The source of these receptors is a man in his sixties in good health and CMV-seronegative.

The chain recombines TRBV6-5 with TRBJ2-3; 7 bases are a match to TRBD1. V was clipped by 4 bases and J by 4 bases; unmatched bases: 5. The length of the CDR3 is 14 residues. Germline CDR1 and CDR2: MNHEY and SVGAGI. Here the CDR3 reads CASSFPTGSDTQYF. The CDR3 region has the DNA TGTGCCAGCAGTTTCCCGACAGGGTCAGATACGCAGTATTTT.

V and J are TRBV20-1 and TRBJ2-1; 7 nucleotides line up with TRBD1. This CDR3 has 11 amino acids. J gave up 9 bases and V 5 bases, and 4 bases lay outside the gene matches. Per the germline V gene, CDR1 is DFQATT and CDR2 is SNEGSKA (reference sequence). The CDR3 protein is CSAPGGLEQFF. Here the CDR3 DNA reads TGCAGTGCTCCAGGGGGTCTTGAGCAGTTCTTC.

This chain links TRBV6-5 with TRBJ1-1; TRBD1 aligns across 7 bases. This CDR3 comprises 14 residues. After removal of 6 bases from V and 8 bases from J, the junction contained 12 bases not matched to a gene. The germline V gene encodes CDR1 MNHEY and CDR2 SVGAGI. The CDR3 protein is CASRLDRVGLEAFF. The CDR3 DNA follows: TGTGCCAGCAGACTCGACAGGGTCGGACTAGAAGCTTTCTTT.

Comment on this clone: One end of the junction is discordant with germline, which a read error may explain. V gene TRBV30 combines with J gene TRBJ2-7; TRBD1 matches at 9 bases. The CDR3 runs 13 residues. Germline CDR1 GTSNPN, CDR2 SVGIG (reference sequence). The CDR3 sequence is CAWVPLGTGSVNF. The CDR3 coding sequence is TGTGCCTGGGTCCCCCTTGGGACAGGGTCGGTGAACTTC. The full variable domain, in which reference TRBV30 and TRBJ2-7 provide the parts outside the CDR3, is SQTIHQWPATLVQPVGSPLSLECTVEGTSNPNLYWYRQAAGRGLQLLFYSVGIGQISSEVPQNLSASRPQDRQFILSSKKLLLSDSGFYLCAWVPLGTGSVNFGPGTRLTVT.

The rearrangement joins TRBV6-4 to TRBJ2-2; possibly TRBD1 for D (5 bases). This CDR3 is built from 13 residues. Trimming shortened V by 0 bases and J by 6 bases, and 5 bases separated the two germline ends. Germline loops: CDR1 MRHNA, CDR2 SNTAGT. CDR3 region: CASSDSGAGELFF. Here the CDR3 DNA reads TGTGCCAGCAGTGACTCAGGGGCCGGGGAGCTGTTTTTT.

The chain couples TRBV6-1 to TRBJ1-2; 8 bases are a match to TRBD1. The CDR3 is 15 residues long. With 3 bases clipped from V and 2 bases from J, the junction kept 5 bases outside the gene matches. Germline V gives CDR1 MNHNS, CDR2 SASEGT. The CDR3 DNA sequence: TGTGCCAGCAGTGACGGGGACAGGAGAAACTATGGCTACACCTTC. It encodes CASSDGDRRNYGYTF.

This clone was detected only a few times. V is TRBV5-1 and J is TRBJ2-3; 9 bases agree with TRBD2. Germline lookup yields CDR1 SGHRS and CDR2 YFSETQ. CDR3 size: 13 residues. The V gene end was trimmed by 5 bases and the J gene end by 11 bases; junction bases not matched to a gene: 9. CDR3 amino acids: CASRAAGGRRQYF. The CDR3 DNA sequence: TGCGCCAGCAGGGCAGCGGGAGGCCGGCGGCAGTATTTT.

The genes are TRBV25-1 and TRBJ2-7; D ambiguous. The CDR3 has 11 amino acids. From germline, CDR1 is MGHDK and CDR2 SYGVNS. With 3 bases removed from V and 6 bases from J, the gap between germline ends came to 6 bases. CDR3 loop: CASSDPIEQYF. CDR3 bases: TGTGCCAGCAGTGATCCCATCGAGCAGTACTTC.

V gene TRBV27 combines with J gene TRBJ1-5; 9 bases match TRBD1. Per germline, CDR1 MNHEY and CDR2 SMNVEV (reference sequence). The CDR3 loop spans 15 amino acids. The junction had 5 bases not matched to a gene; V was cut back by 7 bases and J by 1 base. Here the CDR3 DNA reads TGTGCCAGCAAAATGGACAGGGGAAGCAATCAGCCCCAGCATTTT. It codes for CASKMDRGSNQPQHF.

This chain's CDR3 is CASSEYQGLAQAFF. CDR3 sequence (DNA): TGTGCCAGCAGTGAATACCAGGGGCTTGCTCAAGCTTTCTTT. This rearrangement joins TRBV6-1 to TRBJ1-1; tentative D call: TRBD1 (6 bases). This CDR3 is built from 14 residues. The ends were cut back, 2 bases at V and 9 bases at J, with 16 bases in the middle. Germline loops: CDR1 MNHNS, CDR2 SASEGT.

The chain has TRBV30 and TRBJ1-5; 7 nucleotides line up with TRBD1. Per the germline V gene, CDR1 is GTSNPN and CDR2 is SVGIG (reference sequence). The CDR3 totals 14 residues. V lost 1 base, J lost 6 bases, and 6 bases stayed unmatched. The chain's CDR3 is CAWSAGQATQPQHF. The CDR3 DNA is TGTGCCTGGAGTGCAGGACAGGCAACTCAGCCCCAGCATTTT.

Notes on this clone: The sample has other DNA sequences that encode this CDR3 too. V usage is TRBV29-1 and J usage is TRBJ2-7; TRBD1 matches at 9 bases. This CDR3 has 14 amino acids. Germline loops: CDR1 SQVTM, CDR2 ANQGSEA. J was trimmed by 7 bases and V by 5 bases; bases with no gene match: 12. DNA for the CDR3: TGCAGCGTTAGTCCGACAGGGGGGAGTGGAGAGCAGTACTTC. This gives the protein CSVSPTGGSGEQYF.

J is TRBJ2-3 and V is TRBV25-1; the match to TRBD2 covers 11 bases. This CDR3 has 14 residues. The V segment lost 6 bases and the J segment 2 bases; nucleotides outside the gene matches: 1. The germline gives CDR1 MGHDK, CDR2 SYGVNS. CDR3 bases: TGTGCCAGCAGGACTAGCGGGAACACAGATACGCAGTATTTT. This gives the protein CASRTSGNTDTQYF.

This clone was seen only a few times. CDR3 sequence reads: CASSMTGGYGYTF. The CDR3 nucleotides are TGTGCCAGTAGTATGACAGGGGGCTATGGCTACACCTTC. The chain carries TRBV19 and TRBJ1-2, with TRBD1 matching 9 bases. The CDR3 has 13 amino acids. Per germline, CDR1 LNHDA and CDR2 SQIVND (reference sequence). V trimming: 3 bases; J trimming: 4 bases; junction bases outside the gene matches: 0.

There are a few counts of this clone. The CDR3: CASSETATGVTEAFF. CDR3 bases: TGCGCCAGCAGTGAGACCGCGACAGGGGTCACTGAAGCTTTCTTT. J is TRBJ1-1 and V is TRBV10-2; 8 bases are shared with TRBD1. J lost 4 bases, V lost 2 bases, and 6 bases had no gene match. CDR3 length: 15 residues. Germline-derived CDR1 and CDR2 are WSHSY and SAAADI.

The chain joins TRBV2 to TRBJ1-1; D gene uncertain. The V and J ends lost 6 bases and 1 base respectively, with 15 bases between them. This CDR3 is built from 15 residues. Germline CDR1 reads SNHLY; CDR2 reads FYNNEI. The CDR3 DNA reads TGTGCCAGCAGGGAATGGAGACCCAGGAACACTGAAGCTTTCTTT. This sequence encodes CASREWRPRNTEAFF.

The chain carries TRBV28 and TRBJ2-5; 9 nucleotides line up with TRBD2. With 4 bases clipped from V and 5 bases from J, the junction kept 14 bases outside the gene matches. The CDR3 consists of 17 residues. The germline gives CDR1 MDHEN, CDR2 SYDVKM. In DNA form, the CDR3 reads TGTGCCAGCAGTTGGGGGCGGGTAGCGGGAGTGGGGGAGACCCAGTACTTC. Encoded protein: CASSWGRVAGVGETQYF.

This clone was observed a few times. The chain carries TRBV4-3 and TRBJ1-1; D unresolved. The germline CDR1 and CDR2 sequences are LGHNA and YSLEER. Deletions cut 0 bases from V and 2 bases from J, with 10 bases between. The length of the CDR3 is 15 residues. In DNA form, the CDR3 reads TGCGCCAGCAGCCAAGAGCTCGTCTACAACACTGAAGCTTTCTTT. It codes for CASSQELVYNTEAFF.

This clone was seen a handful of times. Other DNA sequences in the sample encode the same CDR3. The V and J genes are TRBV5-6 and TRBJ2-7, with D perhaps TRBD2 (5 bases). The CDR3 has 14 amino acids. V was shortened by 0 bases and J by 4 bases, with 11 bases between the two germline ends. Germline V gene sequence: CDR1 SGHDT, CDR2 YYEEEE. The CDR3 is CASSLGGDGYEQYF. DNA of the CDR3: TGTGCCAGCAGCTTGGGGGGAGATGGGTACGAGCAGTACTTC.